This T cell receptor (beta chain) was observed in a study of beta chain features in type 1 diabetes. All of the isolated RNA was reverse transcribed, so expressed TCRB transcripts were sequenced. TCRdb's table, derived via immunoSEQ multiplex PCR, lists solely in-frame clones and lacks some. The sample contains 970,000 or so clones, roughly a sixth of which appear only once. Per the germline V gene, CDR1 is SGHVS and CDR2 is FQNEAQ. V was clipped by 1 base and J by 2 bases, with 13 bases between them. CDR3 length equals 16 residues. This clone was detected a few times. The receptor comes from a woman under 30 in good health. The specimen sequenced was naive CD4+ T cells from blood. The chain links TRBV7-8 to TRBJ2-3, with D possibly being TRBD2 (7 bases). CDR3 protein: CASSLDPGGPTDTQYF. The CDR3 DNA reads TGTGCCAGCAGCTTAGATCCCGGGGGGCCCACAGATACGCAGTATTTT.